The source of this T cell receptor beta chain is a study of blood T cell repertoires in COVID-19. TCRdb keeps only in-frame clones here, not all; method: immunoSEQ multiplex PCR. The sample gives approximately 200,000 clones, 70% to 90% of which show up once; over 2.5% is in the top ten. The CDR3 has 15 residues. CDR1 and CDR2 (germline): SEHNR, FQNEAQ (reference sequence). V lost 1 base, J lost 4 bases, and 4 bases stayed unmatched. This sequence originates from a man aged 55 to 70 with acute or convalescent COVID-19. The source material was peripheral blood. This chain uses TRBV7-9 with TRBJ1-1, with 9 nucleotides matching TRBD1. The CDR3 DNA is TGTGCCAGCAGCTTAGAACAGGGGGCGGGCACTGAAGCTTTCTTT. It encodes CASSLEQGAGTEAFF.